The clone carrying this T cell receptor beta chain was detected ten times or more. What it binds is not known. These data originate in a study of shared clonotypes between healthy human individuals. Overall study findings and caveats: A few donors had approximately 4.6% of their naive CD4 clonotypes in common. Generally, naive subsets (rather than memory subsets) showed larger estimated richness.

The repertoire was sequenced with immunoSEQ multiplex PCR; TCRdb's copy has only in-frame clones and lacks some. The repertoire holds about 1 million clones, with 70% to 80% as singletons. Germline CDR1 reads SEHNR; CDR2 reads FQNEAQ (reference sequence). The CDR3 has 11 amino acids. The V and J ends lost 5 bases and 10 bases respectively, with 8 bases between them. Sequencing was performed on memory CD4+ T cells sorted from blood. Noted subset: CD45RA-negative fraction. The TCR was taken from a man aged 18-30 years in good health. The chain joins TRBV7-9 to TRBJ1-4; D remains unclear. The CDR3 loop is CASSLGGKLFF. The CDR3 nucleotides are TGTGCCAGCAGCCTGGGAGGAAAACTGTTTTTT.